This T cell receptor beta chain was recovered during a study of tumor and adjacent non-tumor tissue in lung cancer. Points on this clonotype: Since no conserved phenylalanine or tryptophan closes the CDR3, a read error is the likely cause.

Per germline, CDR1 SGHNT and CDR2 YENEEA. The CDR3 covers 16 residues. A modified ARM-PCR protocol with three rounds of nested PCR amplified TCRbeta. MiXCR, applied by TCRdb to the multiplex PCR reads, yields one record per CDR3 protein. Here the sample spans fewer than 55,000 distinct CDR3 sequences, roughly 60% being singletons. The template was RNA from unsorted bulk tissue. More than 3 cm separated this lung sample from the edge of the tumor. The material sequenced was distant non-tumor lung tissue. This sequence originates from a middle-aged woman with non-small cell lung cancer. The chain recombines TRBV11-3 with TRBJ2-3, with TRBD1 matching over 8 bases. CDR3 DNA: TGTGTCACCAGCCTTCGAACAGGGGGAAGAATAGATACGCAGTATCTT. Amino acid sequence: CVTSLRTGGRIDTQYL.